This TCR beta chain was found in a study of T cell clonality in common variable immunodeficiency. General study results and limits: TCRbeta clonality was increased in CVID versus healthy controls. Shared TCRbeta clones were fewer between CVID subjects than controls. Reportedly, TCR beta sequences from common variable immunodeficiency showed fewer deletions and N-nucleotide insertions.

Equal genomic DNA amounts from CVID and control samples were sequenced. The data were produced by immunoSEQ multiplex PCR, yet TCRdb's version contains in-frame clones alone and is incomplete. The repertoire has roughly 40,000 clones, none seen only once; the ten largest take 2.8%. The table lists this clone with many counts. Its antigen is unknown. The sequenced fragment ends 3 residues before the CDR3 boundary, so the rest is inferred from the germline J gene. Different DNA sequences within this sample yield the same CDR3. The CDR3 totals 14 residues. CDR1 is SGHRS and CDR2 is YFSETQ in the germline V gene. Trimming removed 0 bases from V and 1 base from J, with 7 bases in between.

The sample comprised peripheral blood mononuclear cells. The clonotype comes from a person aged 18 to 75 in good health. This chain uses TRBV5-1 with TRBJ1-1; D perhaps matches TRBD1 (5 bases). CDR3 loop: CASSLVRGNTEAFF. The part of the CDR3 DNA that was read is TGCGCCAGCAGCTTGGTAAGGGGGAACACTGAA.